The TCR beta chain under discussion was sequenced for a study of blood T cell repertoires in COVID-19. On the study more broadly: COVID-19 samples, acute and convalescent, were from the United States, Italy and Spain. Nucleic acid was either cDNA or gDNA, and it came from T cells, B-cell-depleted T cells, or PBMCs.

The V and J ends lost 3 bases and 3 bases, in that order; junction bases with no gene match: 4. The germline gives CDR1 SGHAT, CDR2 FQNNGV. CDR3 length: 15 residues. As handled by the study authors: Amplification of reference gene primers was used by the study to estimate nucleated cell counts. TCRdb's copy holds only in-frame clones and misses some; the assay was immunoSEQ multiplex PCR. That table gives V, J and clone size, and the DNA gave D and trimming. The sample carries 150,000 to 200,000 clones, roughly four fifths recorded once. Sequenced material: peripheral blood. This chain joins TRBV11-2 and TRBJ2-1; TRBD1 aligns across 8 bases. This TCR came from a man aged 25-45 years with active or convalescent COVID-19. CDR3 nucleotide sequence: TGTGCCAGCAGCTTGGAACAGGGGGTCTACAATGAGCAGTTCTTC. This sequence encodes CASSLEQGVYNEQFF.